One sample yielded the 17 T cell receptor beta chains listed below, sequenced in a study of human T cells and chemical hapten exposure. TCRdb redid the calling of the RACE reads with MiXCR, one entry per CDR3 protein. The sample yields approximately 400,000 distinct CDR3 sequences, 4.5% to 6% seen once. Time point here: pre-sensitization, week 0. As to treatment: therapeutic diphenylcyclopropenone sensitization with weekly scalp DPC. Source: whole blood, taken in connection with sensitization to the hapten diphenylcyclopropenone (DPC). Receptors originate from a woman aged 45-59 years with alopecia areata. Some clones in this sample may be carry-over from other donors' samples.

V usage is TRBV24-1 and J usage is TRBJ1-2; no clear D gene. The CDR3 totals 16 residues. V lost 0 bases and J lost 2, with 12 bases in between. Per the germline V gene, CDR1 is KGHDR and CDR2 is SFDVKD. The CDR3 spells CATSDLAPGENYGYTF. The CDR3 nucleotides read TGTGCCACCAGTGATTTGGCGCCCGGGGAGAACTATGGCTACACCTTC.

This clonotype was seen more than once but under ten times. The CDR3 spells CAIRADSPEQYF. In DNA form, the CDR3 reads TGTGCCATCAGGGCGGACTCTCCCGAGCAGTACTTC. The V call is TRBV10-3, the J call TRBJ2-7, with D tentatively TRBD2 (5 bases). Germline-derived CDR1 and CDR2 are ENHRY and SYGVKD. The CDR3 is 12 residues long. With 6 bases removed from V and 6 bases from J, the gap between germline ends came to 12 bases.

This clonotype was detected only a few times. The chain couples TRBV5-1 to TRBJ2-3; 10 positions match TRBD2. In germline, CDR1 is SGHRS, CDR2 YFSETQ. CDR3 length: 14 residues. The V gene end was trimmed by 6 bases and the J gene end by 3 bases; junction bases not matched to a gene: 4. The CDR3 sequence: CASTQLAGTDTQYF. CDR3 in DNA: TGCGCCAGCACACAACTAGCGGGGACAGATACGCAGTATTTT.

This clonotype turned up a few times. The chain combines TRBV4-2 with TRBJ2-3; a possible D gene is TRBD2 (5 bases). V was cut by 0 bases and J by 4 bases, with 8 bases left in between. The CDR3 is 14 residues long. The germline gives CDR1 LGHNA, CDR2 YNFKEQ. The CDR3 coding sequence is TGTGCCAGCAGCCAAGATCGGAGGTCAGATACGCAGTATTTT. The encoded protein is CASSQDRRSDTQYF.

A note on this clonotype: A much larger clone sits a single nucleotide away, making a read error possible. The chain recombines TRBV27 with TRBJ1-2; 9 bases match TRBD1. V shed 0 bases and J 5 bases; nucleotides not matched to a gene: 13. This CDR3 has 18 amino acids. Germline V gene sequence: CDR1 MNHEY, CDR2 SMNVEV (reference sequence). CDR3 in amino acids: CASSLSWFPGQGIYGYTF. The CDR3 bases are TGTGCCAGCAGTTTATCGTGGTTCCCGGGACAGGGAATTTATGGCTACACCTTC.

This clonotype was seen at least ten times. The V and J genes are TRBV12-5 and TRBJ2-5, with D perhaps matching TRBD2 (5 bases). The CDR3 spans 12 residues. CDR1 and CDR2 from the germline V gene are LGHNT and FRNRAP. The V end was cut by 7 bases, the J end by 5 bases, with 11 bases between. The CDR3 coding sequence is TGTGCTAGTGCTCTTAGCGTTGAGACCCAGTACTTC. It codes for CASALSVETQYF.

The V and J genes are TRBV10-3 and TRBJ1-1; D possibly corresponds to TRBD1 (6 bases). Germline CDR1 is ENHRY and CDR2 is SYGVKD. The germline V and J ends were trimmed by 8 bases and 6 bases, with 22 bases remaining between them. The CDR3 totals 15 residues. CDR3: CAIVALGGENPEAFF. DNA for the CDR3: TGTGCCATCGTCGCCCTAGGGGGAGAGAATCCTGAAGCTTTCTTT.

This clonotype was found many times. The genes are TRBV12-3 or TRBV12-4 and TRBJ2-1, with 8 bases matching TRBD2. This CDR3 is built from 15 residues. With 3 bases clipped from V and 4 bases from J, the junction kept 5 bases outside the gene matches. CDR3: CASSFSSGSYNEQFF. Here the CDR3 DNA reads TGTGCCAGCAGTTTTTCCAGCGGGAGTTACAATGAGCAGTTCTTC.

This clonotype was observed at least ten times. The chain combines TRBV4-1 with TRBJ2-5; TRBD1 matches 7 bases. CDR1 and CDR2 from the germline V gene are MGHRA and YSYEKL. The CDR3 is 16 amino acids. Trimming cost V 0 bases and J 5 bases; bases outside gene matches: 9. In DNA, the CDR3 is TGCGCCAGCAGCCAAGATCTAGGGGGCGCGGTGGAGACCCAGTACTTC. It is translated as CASSQDLGGAVETQYF.

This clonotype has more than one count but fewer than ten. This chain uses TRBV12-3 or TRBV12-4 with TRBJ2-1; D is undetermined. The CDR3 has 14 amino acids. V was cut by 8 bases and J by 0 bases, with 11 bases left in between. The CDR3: CASSPLDSYNEQFF. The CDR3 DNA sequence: TGTGCCAGCTCCCCCCTGGACTCCTACAATGAGCAGTTCTTC.

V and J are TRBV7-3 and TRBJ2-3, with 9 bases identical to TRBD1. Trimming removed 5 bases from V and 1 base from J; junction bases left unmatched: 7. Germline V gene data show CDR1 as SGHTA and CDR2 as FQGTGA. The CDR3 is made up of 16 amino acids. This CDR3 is CASSPKGTGRTDTQYF. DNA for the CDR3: TGTGCCAGCAGCCCGAAGGGGACAGGGCGCACAGATACGCAGTATTTT.

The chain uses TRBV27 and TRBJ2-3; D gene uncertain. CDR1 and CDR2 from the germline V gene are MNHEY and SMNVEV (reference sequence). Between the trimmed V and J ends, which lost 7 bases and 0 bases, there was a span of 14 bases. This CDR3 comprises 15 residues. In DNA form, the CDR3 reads TGTGCCAGCATCCATAGTACAACTAGCACAGATACGCAGTATTTT. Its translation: CASIHSTTSTDTQYF.

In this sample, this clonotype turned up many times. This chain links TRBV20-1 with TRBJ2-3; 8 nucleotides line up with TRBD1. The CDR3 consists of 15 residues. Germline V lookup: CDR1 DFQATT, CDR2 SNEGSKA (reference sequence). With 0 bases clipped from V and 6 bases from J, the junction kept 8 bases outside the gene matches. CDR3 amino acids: CSARDLNRGADTQYF. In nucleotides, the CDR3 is TGCAGTGCTAGAGATCTTAACAGGGGGGCCGATACGCAGTATTTT.

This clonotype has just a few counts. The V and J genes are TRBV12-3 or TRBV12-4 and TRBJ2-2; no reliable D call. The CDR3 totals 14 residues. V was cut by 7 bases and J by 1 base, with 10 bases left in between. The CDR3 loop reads CASTTPGNTGELFF. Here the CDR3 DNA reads TGTGCCAGCACCACTCCGGGGAACACCGGGGAGCTGTTTTTT.

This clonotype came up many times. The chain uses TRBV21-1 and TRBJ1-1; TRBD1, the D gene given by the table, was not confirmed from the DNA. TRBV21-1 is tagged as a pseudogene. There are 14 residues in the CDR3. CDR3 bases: TGTGCCAGCCGAAGTCCGGGTCTTCCGAAGGGGGCTTTCTTT. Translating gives CASRSPGLPKGAFF.

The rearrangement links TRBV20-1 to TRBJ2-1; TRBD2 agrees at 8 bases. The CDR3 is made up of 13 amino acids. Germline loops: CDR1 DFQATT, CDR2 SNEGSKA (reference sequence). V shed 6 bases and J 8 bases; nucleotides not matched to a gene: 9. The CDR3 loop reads CSAVVGGAYEQFF. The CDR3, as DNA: TGCAGTGCCGTCGTCGGGGGGGCATATGAGCAGTTCTTC.

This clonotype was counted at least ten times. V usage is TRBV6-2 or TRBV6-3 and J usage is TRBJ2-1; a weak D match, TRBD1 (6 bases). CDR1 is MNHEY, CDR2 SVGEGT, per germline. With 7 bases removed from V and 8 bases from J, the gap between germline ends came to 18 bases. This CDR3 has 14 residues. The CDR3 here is CASMGAPSQDEQFF. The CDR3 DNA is TGTGCCAGCATGGGGGCCCCCTCCCAAGATGAGCAGTTCTTC.